This TCR beta chain stems from a study of shared clonotypes between healthy human individuals. Whole-study results and caveats: Roughly 5% of naive CD4 clonotypes were shared across several donors.

On this clone: The antigen is not known.

After removal of 5 bases from V and 6 bases from J, the junction contained 3 bases not matched to a gene. Per the germline V gene, CDR1 is SNHLY and CDR2 is FYNNEI. There are 13 residues in the CDR3. The run depth of the assay was deep. Method: immunoSEQ multiplex PCR; TCRdb's copy keeps in-frame clones and lacks some. The sample consists of about 680,000 clones, approximately 79% of them appearing once. Every contributor of samples was a Caucasian grown-up residing in Nashville, Tennessee. A CD45RA+ naive subset and a CD45RA-negative memory subset were split from CD4+ cells. Sequenced sample: memory CD4+ T cells sorted from blood. The subset is: CD45RA-negative fraction. The chain combines TRBV2 with TRBJ1-4, with TRBD1 matching over 7 bases. The TCR sequence derives from a woman in her 30s in good health. The CDR3 nucleotides are TGTGCCAGCAGTTTCACAGGGGATGAAAAACTGTTTTTT. This encodes CASSFTGDEKLFF.